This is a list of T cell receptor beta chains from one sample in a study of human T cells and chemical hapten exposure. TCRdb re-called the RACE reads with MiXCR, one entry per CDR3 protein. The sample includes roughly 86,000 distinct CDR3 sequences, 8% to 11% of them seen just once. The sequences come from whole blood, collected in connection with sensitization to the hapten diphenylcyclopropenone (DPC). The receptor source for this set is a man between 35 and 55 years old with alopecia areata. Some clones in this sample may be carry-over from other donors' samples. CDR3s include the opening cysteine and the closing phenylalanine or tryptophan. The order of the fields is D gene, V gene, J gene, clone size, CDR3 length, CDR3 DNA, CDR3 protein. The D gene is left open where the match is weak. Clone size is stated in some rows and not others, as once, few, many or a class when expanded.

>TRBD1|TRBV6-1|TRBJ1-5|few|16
TGTGCCAGCAGTCTCCTCCGGGGCAGGGACAGTTCGCCCCAGCATTTT
CASSLLRGRDSSPQHF
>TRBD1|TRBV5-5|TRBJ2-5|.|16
TGTGCCAGTGACAGGGGGCAAGCGGGAACCCAAGAGACCCAGTACTTC
CASDRGQAGTQETQYF
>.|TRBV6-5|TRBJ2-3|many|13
TGTGCCAGCAGTCGTGACACCACAGATACGCAGTATTTT
CASSRDTTDTQYF
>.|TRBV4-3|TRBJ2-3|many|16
TGCGCCAGCAGCCAAGAGAGTAGCTCCGCTATAGATACGCAGTATTTT
CASSQESSSAIDTQYF
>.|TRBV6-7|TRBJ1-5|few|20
TGTGCCAGCAGCCGGAAGCCTATAGAGGACAGACACCTGAGCAATCAGCCCCAGCATTTT
CASSRKPIEDRHLSNQPQHF
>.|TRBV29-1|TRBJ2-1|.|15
TGCAGCGTCTCTTCGCTCGGGACCATAAACAATGAGCAGTTCTTC
CSVSSLGTINNEQFF
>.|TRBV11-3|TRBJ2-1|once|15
TGTGCCAGCAGCTCGGTATGGGACCACTACAATGAGCAGTTCTTC
CASSSVWDHYNEQFF
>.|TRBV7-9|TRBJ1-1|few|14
TGTGCCAGCAGCCGCGGGGGAGGAGGTACTGAAGCTTTCTTT
CASSRGGGGTEAFF
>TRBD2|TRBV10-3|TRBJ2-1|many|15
TGTGCCATCAGTGAGCCAGCGGGAAGCCAGGATGAGCAGTTCTTC
CAISEPAGSQDEQFF
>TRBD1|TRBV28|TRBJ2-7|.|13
TGTGCCAGCAGGGGACAGGGGGCCTACGAGCAGTACTTC
CASRGQGAYEQYF
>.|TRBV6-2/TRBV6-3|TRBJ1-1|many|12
TGTGCCACGGGTAGGGCGGACAGCGAAGCTTTCTTT
CATGRADSEAFF
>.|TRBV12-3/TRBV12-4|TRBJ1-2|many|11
TGTGCCAGCAGTCAGACAGTGGGCTACACCTTC
CASSQTVGYTF
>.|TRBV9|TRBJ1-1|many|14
TGTGCCAGCAGCACCCGACAGAAGGACACTGAAGCTTTCTTT
CASSTRQKDTEAFF
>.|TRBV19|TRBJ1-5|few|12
TGTTCTACGCGGGATAGCAATCAGCCCCAGCATTTT
CSTRDSNQPQHF
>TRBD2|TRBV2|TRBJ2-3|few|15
TGTGCCAGCAGAATTAGCGGGAGAGGCACAGATACGCAGTATTTT
CASRISGRGTDTQYF
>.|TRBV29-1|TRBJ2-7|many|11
TGCAGCGTTGAAGATCGTTACGGCCTGTACTTC
CSVEDRYGLYF
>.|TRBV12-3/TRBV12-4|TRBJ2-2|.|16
TGTGCCAGCAGCCCCGGGGGATCCCATAACACCGGGGAGCTGTTTTTT
CASSPGGSHNTGELFF
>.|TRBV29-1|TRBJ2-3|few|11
TGCAGCGTTGCGGTCAGAGATACGCAGTATTTT
CSVAVRDTQYF
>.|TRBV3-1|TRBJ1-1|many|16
TGTGCCAGCAGCCAAGACGTTGGGGAGGCGGGCACTGAAGCTTTCTTT
CASSQDVGEAGTEAFF
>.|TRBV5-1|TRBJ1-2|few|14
TGCGCCAGCAAGCCCTATATGGGGGCGGGAGGCTACACCTTC
CASKPYMGAGGYTF
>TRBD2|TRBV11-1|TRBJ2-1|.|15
TGTGCCAGCAGCTTTAGCGGGAGGGGTTACAATGAGCAGTTCTTC
CASSFSGRGYNEQFF
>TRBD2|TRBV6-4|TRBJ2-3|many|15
TGTGCCAGCAGCTCCACTAGCGCTAGCACAGATACGCAGTATTTT
CASSSTSASTDTQYF
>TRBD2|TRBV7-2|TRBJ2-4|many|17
TGTGCCAGCAGCCAACCGACTAGCGGGATAGCCAAAAACATTCAGTACTTC
CASSQPTSGIAKNIQYF
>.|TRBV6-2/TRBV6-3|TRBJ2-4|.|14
TGTGCCAGCACCCCCGGCACAGCCAAAAACATTCAGTACTTC
CASTPGTAKNIQYF
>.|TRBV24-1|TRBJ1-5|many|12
TGTGCCACCTGGGGAAACAATCAGCCCCAGCATTTT
CATWGNNQPQHF
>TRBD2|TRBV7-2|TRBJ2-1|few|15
TGTGCCAGCAGCTTGTCAGGACTAGCCTACAATGAGCAGTTCTTC
CASSLSGLAYNEQFF
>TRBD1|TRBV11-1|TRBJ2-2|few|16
TGTGCCAGCAGCCAGTCGCCCCCACAGGGGACCGGGGAGCTGTTTTTT
CASSQSPPQGTGELFF
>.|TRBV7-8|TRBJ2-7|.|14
TGTGCCAGCAGCTTAGAGGGGGGTGGCTACGAGCAGTACTTC
CASSLEGGGYEQYF
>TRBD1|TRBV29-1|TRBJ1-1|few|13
TGCAGCGCCCCGGGACAGTTGAACACTGAAGCTTTCTTT
CSAPGQLNTEAFF
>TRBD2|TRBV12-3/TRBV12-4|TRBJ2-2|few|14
TGTGCCAGCAGTTTGGGGGGGTACACCGGGGAGCTGTTTTTT
CASSLGGYTGELFF
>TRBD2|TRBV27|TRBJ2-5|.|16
TGTGCCAGCAGTTTATTTTCTAGCGGGAGCTTCGAGACCCAGTACTTC
CASSLFSSGSFETQYF
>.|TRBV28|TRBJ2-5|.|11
TGTGCCAGCAGTTTTCCCGGGCCCCAGTACTTC
CASSFPGPQYF
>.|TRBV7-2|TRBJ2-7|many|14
TGTGCCAGCAGCTTGGGGCTTAGCTCCTACGAGCAGTACTTC
CASSLGLSSYEQYF
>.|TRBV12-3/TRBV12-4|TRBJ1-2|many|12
TGTGCCAGCAGTCTGGGTTTCTATGGCTACACCTTC
CASSLGFYGYTF
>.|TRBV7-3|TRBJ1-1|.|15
TGTGCCAGCAGCTTAAATGGGGGGATGAACACTGAAGCTTTCTTT
CASSLNGGMNTEAFF
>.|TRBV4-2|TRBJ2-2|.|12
TGTGCCAGCAGCCAAGATTCCGGGGAGCTGTTTTTT
CASSQDSGELFF
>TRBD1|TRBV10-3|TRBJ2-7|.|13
TGTGCCATCAAACCCGGGACAGGTCACGAGCAGTACTTC
CAIKPGTGHEQYF
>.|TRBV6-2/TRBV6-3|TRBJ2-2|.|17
TGTGCCAGCAGTTGGGACGAGGTCATAGGGCTCACCGGGGAGCTGTTTTTT
CASSWDEVIGLTGELFF
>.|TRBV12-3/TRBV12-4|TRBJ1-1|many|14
TGTGCCAGCACCGCCCTACGCGGTAACACTGAAGCTTTCTTT
CASTALRGNTEAFF
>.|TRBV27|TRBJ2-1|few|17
TGTGCCAGCAGTTTTGTCCCGGGACCGGCATCCTACAATGAGCAGTTCTTC
CASSFVPGPASYNEQFF
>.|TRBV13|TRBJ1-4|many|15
TGTGCCAGCAGCTACAGACCCTCAACTAATGAAAAACTGTTTTTT
CASSYRPSTNEKLFF
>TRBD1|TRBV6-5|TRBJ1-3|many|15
TGTGCCAGCGGCAAAACAGGGACAGCTGGAAACACCATATATTTT
CASGKTGTAGNTIYF
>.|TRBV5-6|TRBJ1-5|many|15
TGTGCCAGCAGCTTGGACGTGGGGGGGACTCAGCCCCAGCATTTT
CASSLDVGGTQPQHF
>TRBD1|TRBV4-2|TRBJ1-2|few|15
TGTGCCAGCAGCCCCGGGACAGGGGCTGACTATGGCTACACCTTC
CASSPGTGADYGYTF
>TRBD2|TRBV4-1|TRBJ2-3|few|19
TGCGCCAGCAGCAACGGACTAGCGGGAATACCCCCTAGCACAGATACGCAGTATTTT
CASSNGLAGIPPSTDTQYF
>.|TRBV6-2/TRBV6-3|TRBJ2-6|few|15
TGTGCCAGCAGTCCTGGGGAGTCTGGGGCCAACGTCCTGACTTTC
CASSPGESGANVLTF
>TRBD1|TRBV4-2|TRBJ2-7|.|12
TGTGCCAGCAGCCGGGGACAGGACGAGCAGTACTTC
CASSRGQDEQYF
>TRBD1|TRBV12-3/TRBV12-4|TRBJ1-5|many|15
TGTGCCAGCAGAACGGGACAGGGGGCGGGTCAGCCCCAGCATTTT
CASRTGQGAGQPQHF
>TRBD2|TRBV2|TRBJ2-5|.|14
TGTTCCAGCAACGTAGCGGGGAACCAAGAGACCCAGTACTTC
CSSNVAGNQETQYF